This is a list of T cell receptor beta chains from one sample in a study of shared clonotypes between healthy human individuals. TCRdb's table, derived via immunoSEQ multiplex PCR, lists solely in-frame clones and lacks some. Altogether 2 million to 2.5 million clones are present, roughly 95% being singletons, with the ten largest covering 0.1% to 0.15%. Sequenced sample: naive CD4+ T cells sorted from blood. The receptors come from a man younger than 30 in good health. Both conserved end residues are part of each CDR3. Fields, in order: J gene, V gene, D gene, clone size, CDR3 DNA, CDR3 protein. The D gene is left open where the match is weak. The listing skips clone size in some rows; elsewhere it reads once, few, many or a size class.

TRBJ1-2 TRBV7-2 TRBD1 NA TGTGCCAGCAGCATACCGGGACAGGGGTATGGCTACACCTTC CASSIPGQGYGYTF
TRBJ1-1 TRBV2 TRBD1 NA TGTGCCAGCATTCTAGAGACAGGGCGACCCGCTGAAGCTTTCTTT CASILETGRPAEAFF
TRBJ1-2 TRBV30 TRBD1 NA TGTGCCTGGAGCCCCACACAGGGGGCGCGGGGCTATGGCTACACCTTC CAWSPTQGARGYGYTF
TRBJ2-1 TRBV5-1 NA NA TGCGCCAGCAGCTTGGGGGAAGGTTCACCCGGCGATGAGCAGTTCTTC CASSLGEGSPGDEQFF
TRBJ2-5 TRBV7-8 TRBD2 once TGTGCCACCGTGACTAGCGGGGGCTCCCAAGAGACCCAGTACTTC CATVTSGGSQETQYF
TRBJ1-3 TRBV7-9 NA NA TGTGCCAGCAGCTTAGTTGGCGGCGGGAACACCATATATTTT CASSLVGGGNTIYF
TRBJ1-1 TRBV10-3 TRBD1 NA TGTGCCATCACTCAGGGGGCGACTCCGAACACTGAAGCTTTCTTT CAITQGATPNTEAFF
TRBJ1-5 TRBV28 NA NA TGTGCCAGCAGTTGGGTTTTGGGAAATCAGCCCCAGCATTTT CASSWVLGNQPQHF
TRBJ2-2 TRBV4-1 NA NA TGCGCCAGCAGCCAGACGGGGAATAGTGGCACCGGGGAGCTGTTTTTT CASSQTGNSGTGELFF
TRBJ2-5 TRBV5-4 NA NA TGTGCCAGCAGCTTGATGGGGGTAGCAGAGACCCAGTACTTC CASSLMGVAETQYF
TRBJ1-5 TRBV2 NA NA TGTGCCAGCAGTCTGGACAGCAATCAGCCCCAGCATTTT CASSLDSNQPQHF
TRBJ1-3 TRBV5-1 TRBD1 NA TGCGCCAGCAGCTTGGTGGGTGCGACAGGGGGAAACACCATATATTTT CASSLVGATGGNTIYF
TRBJ1-1 TRBV20-1 TRBD1 NA TGCAGTGCTCTACAGGGGCTCGGAGCTTTCTTT CSALQGLGAFF
TRBJ2-5 TRBV10-3 TRBD1 NA TGTGCCATCAGTGAGTCGTTCGGGACAGACCAAGAGACCCAGTACTTC CAISESFGTDQETQYF
TRBJ2-7 TRBV15 NA NA TGTGCCACCAGCAGAGACAGAACCTACGAGCAGTACTTC CATSRDRTYEQYF
TRBJ1-2 TRBV27 NA NA TGTGCCAGCAGTTTATCGCTTGGAGTAGGTGGCTACACCTTC CASSLSLGVGGYTF
TRBJ2-7 TRBV4-3 TRBD1 NA TGCGCCAGCAGCCAAGATTCGGGGACAGGGGAAACGCAGTACTTC CASSQDSGTGETQYF